These 10 T cell receptor beta chains came from one sample sequenced in a study of cytomegalovirus exposure and HLA in healthy donors. Clones were sequenced by immunoSEQ multiplex PCR, and TCRdb holds only the in-frame ones, with some missing. Of around 150,000 clones in the sample, about 91% were seen once. Sequenced sample: PBMCs. These receptors came from a woman aged 18-29 years in good health and CMV-seropositive.

This clone was seen only once. The J gene is TRBJ2-3, the V gene TRBV19, with 10 bases lining up with TRBD2. CDR1 and CDR2 from the germline V gene are LNHDA and SQIVND (reference sequence). This CDR3 has 14 amino acids. Trimming cost V 6 bases and J 3 bases; bases outside gene matches: 3. The CDR3 protein is CASRRTSGTDTQYF. The CDR3 nucleotides are TGTGCCAGTAGACGGACTAGCGGAACAGATACGCAGTATTTT.

The chain has TRBV5-1 and TRBJ2-1; 16 bases align to TRBD2. The CDR3 spans 17 residues. Germline V CDR1 and CDR2: SGHRS, YFSETQ. V gave up 4 bases and J gave up 6 bases; unmatched junction bases: 7. The CDR3 DNA reads as TGCGCCAGCAGCGCGGGGACTAGCGGGGGGGCTCTCAATGAGCAGTTCTTC. Its translation: CASSAGTSGGALNEQFF.

CDR3 region: CASSLMSGLHQPQHF. CDR3 DNA sequence: TGTGCCAGCAGCTTAATGTCAGGGCTCCATCAGCCCCAGCATTTT. This sequence joins TRBV7-2 and TRBJ1-5; D might be TRBD1 (5 bases). This CDR3 is built from 15 residues. Germline V gene sequence: CDR1 SGHTA, CDR2 FQGNSA. V dropped 2 bases and J dropped 5 bases, with 13 bases sitting between them.

CDR3 in DNA: TGTGCCAGCAGTCAGGCCAACTCTGGGGCCAACGTCCTGACTTTC. It is translated as CASSQANSGANVLTF. V is TRBV6-1 and J is TRBJ2-6; no clear D. The CDR3 runs 15 residues. Germline-derived CDR1 and CDR2 are MNHNS and SASEGT. V was shortened by 5 bases and J by 0 bases, with 8 bases between the two germline ends.

The V gene is TRBV28, the J gene TRBJ2-2, with D tentatively TRBD2 (5 bases). The V gene lost 6 bases and the J gene lost 7 bases, with 12 bases spanning the gap. The CDR3 has 13 residues. Germline CDR1 MDHEN, CDR2 SYDVKM. The CDR3 reads CASRLDDYGELFF. The CDR3 bases are TGTGCCAGCAGACTCGATGACTACGGGGAGCTGTTTTTT.

The V gene is TRBV5-6, the J gene TRBJ2-3; 8 bases fit TRBD2. CDR1 and CDR2 from the germline V gene are SGHDT and YYEEEE. The CDR3 has 16 residues. The J segment lost 4 bases and the V segment lost 0 bases, leaving 7 bases of the junction unmatched. The CDR3 DNA sequence: TGTGCCAGCAGCTTGGGAAGCGGGAGTGTCTCAGATACGCAGTATTTT. Amino acid sequence: CASSLGSGSVSDTQYF. Combining the CDR3 with reference TRBV5-6 and TRBJ2-3 gives the whole variable domain DAGVTQSPTHLIKTRGQQVTLRCSPKSGHDTVSWYQQALGQGPQFIFQYYEEEERQRGNFPDRFSGHQFPNYSSELNVNALLLGDSALYLCASSLGSGSVSDTQYFGPGTRLTVL.

V gene TRBV2 combines with J gene TRBJ1-3, with 8 bases matching TRBD1. CDR3 length: 15 amino acids. V dropped 7 bases and J dropped 2; count of bases not matched to a gene: 7. Germline CDR1 SNHLY, CDR2 FYNNEI. The CDR3 spells CASIRPDRAGNTIYF. CDR3 nucleotides: TGTGCCAGCATCAGACCGGACAGGGCTGGAAACACCATATATTTT. The full variable domain, in which reference TRBV2 and TRBJ1-3 provide the parts outside the CDR3, is EPEVTQTPSHQVTQMGQEVILRCVPISNHLYFYWYRQILGQKVEFLVSFYNNEISEKSEIFDDQFSVERPDGSNFTLKIRSTKLEDSAMYFCASIRPDRAGNTIYFGEGSWLTVV.

The chain employs TRBV5-1 and TRBJ1-4; the D is unclear. The ends were cut back, 5 bases at V and 3 bases at J, with 8 bases in the middle. Germline CDR1 SGHRS, CDR2 YFSETQ. The CDR3 sequence is 13 residues long. CDR3 DNA: TGCGCCAGCAGGAGCCTCTCTAATGAAAAACTGTTTTTT. It codes for CASRSLSNEKLFF. The whole variable domain, remainder taken from reference TRBV5-1 and TRBJ1-4, is KAGVTQTPRYLIKTRGQQVTLSCSPISGHRSVSWYQQTPGQGLQFLFEYFSETQRNKGNFPGRFSGRQFSNSRSEMNVSTLELGDSALYLCASRSLSNEKLFFGSGTQLSVL.

This chain connects TRBV30 to TRBJ1-2; 7 nucleotides match TRBD1. V dropped 1 base and J dropped 2; count of bases not matched to a gene: 4. This CDR3 contains 14 residues. Germline V gives CDR1 GTSNPN, CDR2 SVGIG (reference sequence). CDR3 protein: CAWSGVTGNYGYTF. CDR3 sequence (DNA): TGTGCCTGGAGTGGAGTGACAGGGAACTATGGCTACACCTTC.

The rearrangement uses TRBV20-1 and TRBJ1-1, with TRBD1 as a possible D gene (5 bases). CDR1 is DFQATT, CDR2 SNEGSKA, per germline (reference sequence). The CDR3 consists of 8 residues. V was shortened by 6 bases and J by 14 bases, with 10 bases between the two germline ends. DNA for the CDR3: TGCAGTGCCTCTCGGGGGTTCTTT. As protein: CSASRGFF.